This T cell receptor (beta chain) appears in the sequencing data of a study of cytomegalovirus exposure and HLA in healthy donors. Across the study: The 666 first-cohort repertoires shared a platform with the approximately 110 validation repertoires, as reported in a later analysis.

In regard to this clone: What it recognizes is unknown.

General study points: Among TCR sequences, most were rare, though some public TCRs appeared in many donors. A later analysis found first-cohort TCR clusters tended to co-occur in the 130 or so validation repertoires.

Assay used: immunoSEQ multiplex PCR; TCRdb lists only in-frame clones, some missing. The table shows approximately 65,000 clones, with roughly 97% occurring only once. Trimming cost V 4 bases and J 3 bases; bases outside gene matches: 6. CDR1 is SGHRS and CDR2 is YFSETQ in the germline V gene. There are 15 residues in the CDR3. This sequence originates from a man between 18 and 29 years old in good health and CMV-seronegative. The chain carries TRBV5-1 and TRBJ1-3, with TRBD1 matching over 8 bases. The specimen was PBMCs. CDR3: CASSHGQGGGNTIYF. CDR3 sequence (DNA): TGCGCCAGCAGCCACGGACAGGGAGGTGGAAACACCATATATTTT.